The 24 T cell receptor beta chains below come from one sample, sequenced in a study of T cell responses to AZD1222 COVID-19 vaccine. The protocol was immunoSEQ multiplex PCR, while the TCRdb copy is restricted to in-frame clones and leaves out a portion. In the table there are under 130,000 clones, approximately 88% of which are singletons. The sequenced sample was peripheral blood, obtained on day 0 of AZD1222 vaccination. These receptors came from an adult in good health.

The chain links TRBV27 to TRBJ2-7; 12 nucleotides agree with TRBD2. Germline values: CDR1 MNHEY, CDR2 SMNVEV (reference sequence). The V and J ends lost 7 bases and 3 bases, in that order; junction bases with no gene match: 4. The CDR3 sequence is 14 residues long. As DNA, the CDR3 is TGTGCCAGCATCGGACTAGCGGGGAGCTACGAGCAGTACTTC. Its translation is CASIGLAGSYEQYF.

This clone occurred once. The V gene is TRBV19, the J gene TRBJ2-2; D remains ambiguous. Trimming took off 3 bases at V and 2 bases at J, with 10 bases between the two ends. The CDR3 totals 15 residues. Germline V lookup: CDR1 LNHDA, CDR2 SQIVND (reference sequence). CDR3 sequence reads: CASSISIGNTGELFF. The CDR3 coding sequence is TGTGCCAGTAGTATCAGTATCGGCAACACCGGGGAGCTGTTTTTT.

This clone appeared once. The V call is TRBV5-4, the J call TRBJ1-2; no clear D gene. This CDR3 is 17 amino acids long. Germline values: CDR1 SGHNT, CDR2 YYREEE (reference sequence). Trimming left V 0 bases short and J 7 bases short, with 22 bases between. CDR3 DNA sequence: TGTGCCAGCAGCTTGGGGGCGTTTGGCCAGGAGCTATTTGGCTACACCTTC. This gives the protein CASSLGAFGQELFGYTF.

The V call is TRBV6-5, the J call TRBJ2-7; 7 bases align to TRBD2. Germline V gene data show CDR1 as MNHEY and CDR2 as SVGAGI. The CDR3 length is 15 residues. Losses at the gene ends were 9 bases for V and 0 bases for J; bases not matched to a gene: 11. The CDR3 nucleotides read TGTGCCAGTTCTTTCGGGGCTAGCGGCTCCTACGAGCAGTACTTC. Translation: CASSFGASGSYEQYF.

The CDR3 spells CASSLGQPMTYEQYF. The CDR3 DNA reads as TGTGCCAGCAGTTTAGGACAACCAATGACCTACGAGCAGTACTTC. The chain couples TRBV6-5 to TRBJ2-7, with D possibly TRBD1 on 5 matching bases. The germline V gene encodes CDR1 MNHEY and CDR2 SVGAGI. This CDR3 region has 15 residues. V was pared by 4 bases and J by 2 bases, with 15 bases between.

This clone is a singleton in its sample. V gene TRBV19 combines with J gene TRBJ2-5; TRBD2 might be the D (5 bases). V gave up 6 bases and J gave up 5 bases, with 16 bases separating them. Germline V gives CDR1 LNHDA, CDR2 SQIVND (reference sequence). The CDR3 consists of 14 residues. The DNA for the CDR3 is TGTGCCAGTAGCCAACGCGAGGGATGGGAGACCCAGTACTTC. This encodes CASSQREGWETQYF.

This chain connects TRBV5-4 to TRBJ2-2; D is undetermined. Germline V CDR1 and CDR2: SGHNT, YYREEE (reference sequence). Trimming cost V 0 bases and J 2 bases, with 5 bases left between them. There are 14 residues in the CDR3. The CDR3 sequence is CASSLAGNTGELFF. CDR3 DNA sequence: TGTGCCAGCAGCTTGGCCGGAAACACCGGGGAGCTGTTTTTT.

CDR3 nucleotide sequence: TGTGCCAGCAGTAGGGCCGACAACACTGAAGCTTTCTTT. Protein: CASSRADNTEAFF. This sequence joins TRBV6-5 and TRBJ1-1; the D is unclear. This CDR3 contains 13 residues. Germline-derived CDR1 and CDR2 are MNHEY and SVGAGI. V lost 5 bases, J lost 2 bases, and 9 bases lay in between.

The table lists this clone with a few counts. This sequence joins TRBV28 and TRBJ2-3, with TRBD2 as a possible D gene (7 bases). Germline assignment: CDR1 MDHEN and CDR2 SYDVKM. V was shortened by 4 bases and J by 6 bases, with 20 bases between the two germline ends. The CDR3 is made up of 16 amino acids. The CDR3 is CASSSPPGGREDTQYF. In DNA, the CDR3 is TGTGCCAGCAGTTCCCCCCCCGGGGGGCGAGAGGATACGCAGTATTTT.

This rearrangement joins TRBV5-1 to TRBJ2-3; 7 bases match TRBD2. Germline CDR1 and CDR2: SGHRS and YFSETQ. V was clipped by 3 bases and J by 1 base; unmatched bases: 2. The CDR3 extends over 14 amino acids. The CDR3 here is CASSSSGRTDTQYF. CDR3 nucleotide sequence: TGCGCCAGCAGCTCTAGCGGCCGCACAGATACGCAGTATTTT.

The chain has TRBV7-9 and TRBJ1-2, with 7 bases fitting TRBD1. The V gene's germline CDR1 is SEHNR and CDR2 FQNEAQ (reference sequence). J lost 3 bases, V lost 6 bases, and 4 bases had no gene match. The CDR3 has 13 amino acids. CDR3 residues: CASSRGRDYGYTF. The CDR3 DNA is TGTGCCAGCAGTAGGGGGCGGGACTATGGCTACACCTTC. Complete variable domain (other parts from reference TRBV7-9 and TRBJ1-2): DTGVSQNPRHKITKRGQNVTFRCDPISEHNRLYWYRQTLGQGPEFLTYFQNEAQLEKSRLLSDRFSAERPKGSFSTLEIQRTEQGDSAMYLCASSRGRDYGYTFGSGTRLTVV.

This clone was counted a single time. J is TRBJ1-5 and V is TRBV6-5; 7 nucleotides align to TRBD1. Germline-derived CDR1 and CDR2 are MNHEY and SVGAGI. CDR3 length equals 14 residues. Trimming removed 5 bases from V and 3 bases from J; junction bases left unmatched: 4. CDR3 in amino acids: CASSLQGSNQPQHF. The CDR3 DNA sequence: TGTGCCAGCAGTCTACAGGGGTCCAATCAGCCCCAGCATTTT.

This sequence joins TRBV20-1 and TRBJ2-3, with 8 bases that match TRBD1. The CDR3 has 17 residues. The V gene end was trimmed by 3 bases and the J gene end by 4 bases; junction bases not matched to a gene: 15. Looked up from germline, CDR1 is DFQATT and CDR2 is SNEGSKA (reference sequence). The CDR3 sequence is CSASVQGARIISDTQYF. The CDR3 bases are TGCAGTGCTAGTGTCCAGGGGGCGCGGATAATTTCAGATACGCAGTATTTT.

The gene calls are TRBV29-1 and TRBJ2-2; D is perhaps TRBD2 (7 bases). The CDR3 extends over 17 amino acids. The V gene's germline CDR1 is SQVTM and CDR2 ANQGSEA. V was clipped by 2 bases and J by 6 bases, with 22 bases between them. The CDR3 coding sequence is TGCAGCGTTGAAAGCGTCAGGGGAGGGTCTCGCGCCGGGGAGCTGTTTTTT. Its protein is CSVESVRGGSRAGELFF.

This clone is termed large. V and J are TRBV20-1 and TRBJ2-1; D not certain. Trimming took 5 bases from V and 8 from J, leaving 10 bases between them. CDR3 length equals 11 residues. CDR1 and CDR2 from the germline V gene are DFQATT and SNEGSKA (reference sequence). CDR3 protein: CSAPIGHEQFF. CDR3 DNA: TGCAGTGCTCCAATTGGGCATGAGCAGTTCTTC.

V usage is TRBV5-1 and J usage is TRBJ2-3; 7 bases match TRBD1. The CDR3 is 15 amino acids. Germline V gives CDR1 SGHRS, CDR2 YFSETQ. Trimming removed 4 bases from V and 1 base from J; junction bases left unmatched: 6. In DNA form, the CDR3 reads TGCGCCAGCAGCCCACAGGGGTCCCGCACAGATACGCAGTATTTT. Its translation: CASSPQGSRTDTQYF.

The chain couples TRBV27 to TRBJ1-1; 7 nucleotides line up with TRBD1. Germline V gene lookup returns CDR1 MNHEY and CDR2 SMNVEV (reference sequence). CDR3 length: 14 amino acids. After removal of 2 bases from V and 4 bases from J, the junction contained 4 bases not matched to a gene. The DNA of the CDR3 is TGTGCCAGCAGTTTAGGAGGGGGCAGCACTGAAGCTTTCTTT. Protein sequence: CASSLGGGSTEAFF.

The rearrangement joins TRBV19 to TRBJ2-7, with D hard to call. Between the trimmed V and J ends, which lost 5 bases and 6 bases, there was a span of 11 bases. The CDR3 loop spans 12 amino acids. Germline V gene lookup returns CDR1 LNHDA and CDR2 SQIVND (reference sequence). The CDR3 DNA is TGTGCCAGTAGTGTCCAAACGGGCGAGCAGTACTTC. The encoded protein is CASSVQTGEQYF.

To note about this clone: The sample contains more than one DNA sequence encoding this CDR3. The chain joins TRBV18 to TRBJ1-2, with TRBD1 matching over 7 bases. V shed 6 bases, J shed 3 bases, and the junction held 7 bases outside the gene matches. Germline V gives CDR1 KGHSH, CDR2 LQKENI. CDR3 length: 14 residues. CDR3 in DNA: TGTGCCAGCTCCCTCGCCGGGACAGACTATGGCTACACCTTC. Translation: CASSLAGTDYGYTF.

Here the CDR3 reads CASRLTGGPWTGELFF. The CDR3 nucleotides read TGTGCCAGCAGACTGACGGGAGGGCCGTGGACCGGGGAGCTGTTTTTT. The rearrangement links TRBV7-2 to TRBJ2-2; 8 bases are a match to TRBD2. This CDR3 comprises 16 residues. The junction had 11 bases not matched to a gene; V was cut back by 6 bases and J by 5 bases. The germline gives CDR1 SGHTA, CDR2 FQGNSA.

CDR3 region: CASSWTPGEPTEAFF. CDR3 bases: TGCGCCAGCAGTTGGACCCCAGGGGAACCGACTGAAGCTTTCTTT. The chain couples TRBV5-1 to TRBJ1-1; a weak D match, TRBD1 (6 bases). This CDR3 contains 15 residues. Per germline, CDR1 SGHRS and CDR2 YFSETQ. Trimming shortened V by 5 bases and J by 5 bases, and 19 bases separated the two germline ends.

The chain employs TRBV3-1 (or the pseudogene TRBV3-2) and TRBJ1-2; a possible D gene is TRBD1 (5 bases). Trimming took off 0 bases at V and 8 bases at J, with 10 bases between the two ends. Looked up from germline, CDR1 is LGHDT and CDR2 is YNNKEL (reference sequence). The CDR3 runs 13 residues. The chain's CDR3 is CASSQEPGQGYTF. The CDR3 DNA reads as TGTGCCAGCAGCCAAGAACCAGGGCAGGGCTACACCTTC.

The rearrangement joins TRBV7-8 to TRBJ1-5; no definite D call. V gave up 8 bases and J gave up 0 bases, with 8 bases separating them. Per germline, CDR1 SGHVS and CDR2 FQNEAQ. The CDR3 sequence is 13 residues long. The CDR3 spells CASAGYSNQPQHF. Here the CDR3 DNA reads TGTGCCAGCGCTGGATATAGCAATCAGCCCCAGCATTTT.

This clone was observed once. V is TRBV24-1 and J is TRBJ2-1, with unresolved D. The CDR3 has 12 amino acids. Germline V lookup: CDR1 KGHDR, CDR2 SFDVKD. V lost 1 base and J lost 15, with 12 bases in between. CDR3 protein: CATSDLVGLGFF. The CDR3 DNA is TGTGCCACCAGTGATTTAGTCGGGTTAGGGTTCTTC.